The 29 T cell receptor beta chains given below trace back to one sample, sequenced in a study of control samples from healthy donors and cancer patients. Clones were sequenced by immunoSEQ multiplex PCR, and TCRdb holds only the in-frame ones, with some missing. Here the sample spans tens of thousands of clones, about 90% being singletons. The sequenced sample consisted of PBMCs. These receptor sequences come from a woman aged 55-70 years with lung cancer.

This CDR3 is CASSLDSGRAGELFF. DNA of the CDR3: TGTGCCAGCAGCTTAGATAGCGGGAGGGCCGGGGAGCTGTTTTTT. The V and J genes are TRBV7-3 and TRBJ2-2; 11 nucleotides align to TRBD2. The CDR3 is 15 residues long. Trimming removed 2 bases from V and 6 bases from J; junction bases left unmatched: 2. Germline V lookup: CDR1 SGHTA, CDR2 FQGTGA.

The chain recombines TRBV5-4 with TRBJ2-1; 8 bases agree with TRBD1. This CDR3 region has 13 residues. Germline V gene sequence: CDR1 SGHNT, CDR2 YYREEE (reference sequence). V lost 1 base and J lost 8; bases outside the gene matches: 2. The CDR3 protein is CASSLQGADEQFF. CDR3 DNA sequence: TGTGCCAGCAGCTTGCAGGGGGCGGATGAGCAGTTCTTC.

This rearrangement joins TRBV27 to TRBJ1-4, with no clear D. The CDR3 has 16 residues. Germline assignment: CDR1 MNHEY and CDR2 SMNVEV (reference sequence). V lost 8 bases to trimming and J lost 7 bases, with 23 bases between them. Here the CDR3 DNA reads TGTGCCAGCCGTTCGGAAACCAAGGGTGGTGGTGAAAAACTGTTTTTT. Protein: CASRSETKGGGEKLFF.

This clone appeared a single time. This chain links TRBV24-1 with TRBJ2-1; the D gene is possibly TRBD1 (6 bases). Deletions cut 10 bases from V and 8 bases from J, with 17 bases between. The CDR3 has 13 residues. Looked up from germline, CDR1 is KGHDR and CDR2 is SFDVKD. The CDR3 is CATGEQGLDEQFF. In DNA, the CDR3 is TGTGCCACAGGGGAACAGGGCTTGGATGAGCAGTTCTTC.

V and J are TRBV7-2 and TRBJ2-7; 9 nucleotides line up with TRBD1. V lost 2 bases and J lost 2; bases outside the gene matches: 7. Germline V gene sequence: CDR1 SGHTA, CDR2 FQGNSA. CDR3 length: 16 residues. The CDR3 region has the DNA TGTGCCAGCAGCTTAAGTGGACAGGGGTTCACCTACGAGCAGTACTTC. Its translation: CASSLSGQGFTYEQYF.

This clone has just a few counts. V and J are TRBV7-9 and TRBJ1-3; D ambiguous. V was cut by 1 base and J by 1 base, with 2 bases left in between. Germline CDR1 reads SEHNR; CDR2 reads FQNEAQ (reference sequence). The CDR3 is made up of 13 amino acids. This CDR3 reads CASSLESGNTIYF. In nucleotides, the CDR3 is TGTGCCAGCAGCTTAGAATCTGGAAACACCATATATTTT. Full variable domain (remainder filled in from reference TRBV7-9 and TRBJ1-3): DTGVSQNPRHKITKRGQNVTFRCDPISEHNRLYWYRQTLGQGPEFLTYFQNEAQLEKSRLLSDRFSAERPKGSFSTLEIQRTEQGDSAMYLCASSLESGNTIYFGEGSWLTVV.

The CDR3 is CASSQVAGGSYEQYF. CDR3 coding DNA: TGCGCCAGCAGCCAAGTGGCAGGGGGATCCTACGAGCAGTACTTC. The chain has TRBV4-1 and TRBJ2-7, with 7 bases that match TRBD1. The CDR3 contains 15 residues. Germline-derived CDR1 and CDR2 are MGHRA and YSYEKL. The V gene end was trimmed by 1 base and the J gene end by 1 base; junction bases not matched to a gene: 4.

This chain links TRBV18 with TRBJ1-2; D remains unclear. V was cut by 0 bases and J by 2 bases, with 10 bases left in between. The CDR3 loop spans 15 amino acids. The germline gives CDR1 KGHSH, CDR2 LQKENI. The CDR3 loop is CASSPPAGTNYGYTF. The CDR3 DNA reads TGTGCCAGCTCACCACCGGCAGGAACAAACTATGGCTACACCTTC.

The CDR3 sequence is CATSDLSIGGEQFF. The DNA for the CDR3 is TGTGCCACCAGTGATTTGTCCATTGGGGGAGAGCAGTTCTTC. The chain combines TRBV24-1 with TRBJ2-1; D possibly matches TRBD1 or TRBD2 (5 bases each). The CDR3 spans 14 residues. Trimming left V 0 bases short and J 10 bases short, with 12 bases between. Germline values: CDR1 KGHDR, CDR2 SFDVKD.

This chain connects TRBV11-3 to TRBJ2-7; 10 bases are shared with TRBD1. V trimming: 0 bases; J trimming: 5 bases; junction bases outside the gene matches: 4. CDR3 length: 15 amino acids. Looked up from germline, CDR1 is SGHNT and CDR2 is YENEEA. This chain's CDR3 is CASSLDRQGANEQYF. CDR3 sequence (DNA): TGTGCCAGCAGCTTAGACCGACAGGGGGCAAACGAGCAGTACTTC.

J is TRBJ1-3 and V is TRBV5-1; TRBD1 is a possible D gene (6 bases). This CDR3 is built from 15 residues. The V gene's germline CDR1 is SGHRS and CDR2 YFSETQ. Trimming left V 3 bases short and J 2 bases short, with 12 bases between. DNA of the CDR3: TGCGCCAGCAGCTCCATACAGGGTCCTGGAAACACCATATATTTT. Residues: CASSSIQGPGNTIYF.

DNA for the CDR3: TGTGCCAGCACCGGGACAGGGTCAAATGAGCAGTACTTC. Translating it yields CASTGTGSNEQYF. This chain connects TRBV6-5 to TRBJ2-7; 9 bases match TRBD1. The CDR3 has 13 amino acids. Per the germline V gene, CDR1 is MNHEY and CDR2 is SVGAGI. V trimming: 7 bases; J trimming: 7 bases; junction bases outside the gene matches: 8.

The CDR3 DNA reads TGTGCCAGCAGTTCGCCTAGCGGGATCGCAGAGACCCAGTACTTC. Translation gives CASSSPSGIAETQYF. This sequence joins TRBV6-2 or TRBV6-3 and TRBJ2-5, with 9 bases matching TRBD2. The CDR3 covers 15 residues. With 4 bases clipped from V and 4 bases from J, the junction kept 7 bases outside the gene matches. Germline loops: CDR1 MNHEY, CDR2 SVGEGT.

The CDR3 sequence is CSAGWNYGYTF. The CDR3 DNA follows: TGCAGCGCAGGGTGGAACTATGGCTACACCTTC. The chain combines TRBV29-1 with TRBJ1-2; maybe TRBD1 (5 bases). The V gene lost 7 bases and the J gene lost 2 bases, with 8 bases spanning the gap. CDR1 and CDR2 (germline): SQVTM, ANQGSEA. The CDR3 extends over 11 amino acids.

The CDR3 loop reads CASSESEGSKDRSTQYF. CDR3 DNA sequence: TGCGCCAGCAGTGAGTCGGAAGGGAGTAAGGATAGGAGTACGCAGTATTTT. The chain employs TRBV10-1 and TRBJ2-3, with D tentatively TRBD2 (5 bases). The V end was cut by 0 bases, the J end by 8 bases, with 21 bases between. The CDR3 loop spans 17 amino acids. The germline gives CDR1 WNHNN, CDR2 SYGVQD (reference sequence).

The CDR3 here is CASSQDVGRGNTEAFF. The CDR3 DNA sequence: TGTGCCAGCAGCCAAGATGTGGGGAGGGGGAACACTGAAGCTTTCTTT. The chain carries TRBV14 and TRBJ1-1; D is possibly TRBD1 (5 bases). Trimming cost V 0 bases and J 1 base, with 12 bases left between them. This CDR3 region has 16 residues. The V gene's germline CDR1 is SGHDN and CDR2 FVKESK.

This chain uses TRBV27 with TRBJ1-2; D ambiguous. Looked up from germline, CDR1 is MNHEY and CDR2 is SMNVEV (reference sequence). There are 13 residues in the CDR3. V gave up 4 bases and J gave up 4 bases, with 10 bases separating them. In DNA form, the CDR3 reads TGTGCCAGCAGTTCCGATGAGTTCTATGGCTACACCTTC. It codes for CASSSDEFYGYTF.

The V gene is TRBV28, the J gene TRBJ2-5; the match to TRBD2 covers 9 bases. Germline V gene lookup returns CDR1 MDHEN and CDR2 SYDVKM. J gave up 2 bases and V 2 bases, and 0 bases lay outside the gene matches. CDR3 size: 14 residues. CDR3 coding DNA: TGTGCCAGCAGTTTAGCGGGAGGGCAAGAGACCCAGTACTTC. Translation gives CASSLAGGQETQYF.

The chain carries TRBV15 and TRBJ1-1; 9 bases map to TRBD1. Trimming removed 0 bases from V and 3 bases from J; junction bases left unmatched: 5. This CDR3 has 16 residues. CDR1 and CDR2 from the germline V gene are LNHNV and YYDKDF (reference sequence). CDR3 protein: CATSRDWGQGDTEAFF. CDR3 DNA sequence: TGTGCCACCAGCAGAGATTGGGGACAGGGTGACACTGAAGCTTTCTTT.

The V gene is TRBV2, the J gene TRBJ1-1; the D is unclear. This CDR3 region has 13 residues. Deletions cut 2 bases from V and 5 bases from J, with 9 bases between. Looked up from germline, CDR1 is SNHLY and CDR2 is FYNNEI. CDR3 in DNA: TGTGCCAGCAGTGAAAGGGCAAGGACTGAAGCTTTCTTT. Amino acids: CASSERARTEAFF.

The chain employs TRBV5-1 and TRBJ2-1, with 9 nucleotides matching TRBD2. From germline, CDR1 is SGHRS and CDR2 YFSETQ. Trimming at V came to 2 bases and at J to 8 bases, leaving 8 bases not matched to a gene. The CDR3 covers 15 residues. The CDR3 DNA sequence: TGCGCCAGCAGCTTCGAAACTAGCGGGTTATATGAGCAGTTCTTC. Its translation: CASSFETSGLYEQFF.

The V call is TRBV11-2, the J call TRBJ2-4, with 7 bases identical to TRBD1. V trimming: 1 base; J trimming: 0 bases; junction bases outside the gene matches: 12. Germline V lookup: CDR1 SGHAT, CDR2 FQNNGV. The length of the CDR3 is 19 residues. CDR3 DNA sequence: TGTGCCAGCAGCTTAGGGACTTGGGACAGAAAGTTAGCCAAAAACATTCAGTACTTC. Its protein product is CASSLGTWDRKLAKNIQYF.

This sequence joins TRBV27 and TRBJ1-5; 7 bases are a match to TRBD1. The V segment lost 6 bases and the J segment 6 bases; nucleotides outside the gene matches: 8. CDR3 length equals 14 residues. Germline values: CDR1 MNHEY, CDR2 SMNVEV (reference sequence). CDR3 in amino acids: CASSRSTGAQPQHF. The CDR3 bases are TGTGCCAGCAGCCGCAGTACAGGGGCTCAGCCCCAGCATTTT.

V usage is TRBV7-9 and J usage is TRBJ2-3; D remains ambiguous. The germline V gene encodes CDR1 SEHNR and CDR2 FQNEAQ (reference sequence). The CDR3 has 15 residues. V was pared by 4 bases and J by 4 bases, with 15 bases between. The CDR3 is CASSSLLSGPDTQYF. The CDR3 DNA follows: TGTGCCAGCAGCTCCCTGTTAAGTGGGCCAGATACGCAGTATTTT.

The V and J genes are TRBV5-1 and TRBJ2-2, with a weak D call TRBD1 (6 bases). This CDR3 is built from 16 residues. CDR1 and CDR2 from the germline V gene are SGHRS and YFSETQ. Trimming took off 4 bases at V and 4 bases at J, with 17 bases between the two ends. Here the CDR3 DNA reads TGCGCCAGCAGCACGTCAGGGGAAGGTGTCACCGGGGAGCTGTTTTTT. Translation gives CASSTSGEGVTGELFF.

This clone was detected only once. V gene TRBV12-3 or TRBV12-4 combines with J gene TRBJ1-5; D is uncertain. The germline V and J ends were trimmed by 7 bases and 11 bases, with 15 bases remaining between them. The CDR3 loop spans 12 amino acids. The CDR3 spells CASKGTAKTQHF. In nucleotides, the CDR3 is TGTGCCAGCAAAGGAACAGCCAAGACCCAGCATTTT.

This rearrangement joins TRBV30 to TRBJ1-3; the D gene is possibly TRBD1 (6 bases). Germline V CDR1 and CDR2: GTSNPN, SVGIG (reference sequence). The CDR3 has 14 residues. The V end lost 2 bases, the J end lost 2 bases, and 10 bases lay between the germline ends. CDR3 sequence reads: CAWSLGDTGNTIYF. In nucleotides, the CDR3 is TGTGCCTGGAGTCTAGGGGACACTGGAAACACCATATATTTT.

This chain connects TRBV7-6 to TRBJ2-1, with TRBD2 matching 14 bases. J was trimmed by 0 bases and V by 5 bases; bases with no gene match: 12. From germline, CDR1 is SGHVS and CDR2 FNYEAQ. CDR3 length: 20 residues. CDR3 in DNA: TGTGCCAGCAGCCCGGGGACTAGCGGGAGACGCTGGAGCTCCTACAATGAGCAGTTCTTC. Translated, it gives CASSPGTSGRRWSSYNEQFF.

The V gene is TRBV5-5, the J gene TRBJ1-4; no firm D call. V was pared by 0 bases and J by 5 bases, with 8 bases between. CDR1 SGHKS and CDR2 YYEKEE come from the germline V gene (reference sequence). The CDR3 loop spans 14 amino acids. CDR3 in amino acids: CASSLGTKNEKLFF. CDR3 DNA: TGTGCCAGCAGCTTGGGGACGAAGAATGAAAAACTGTTTTTT.